This T cell receptor (beta chain) originates from a study of OX40 agonist ivuxolimab in advanced cancers. At the level of the study: Patients received the agonistic anti-OX40 (CD134) antibody ivuxolimab. Three individuals attained partial responses, comprising one hepatocellular carcinoma case and two cutaneous melanoma cases.

Study-wide results and limits: On average, CD8+ T cells had more expanded clones than CD4+. Also present in some nonresponders was a low level of normalized T-cell clonal expansion.

Notes on this clone: Its cognate antigen is unknown.

This CDR3 has 15 amino acids. The germline V and J ends were trimmed by 1 base and 3 bases, with 12 bases remaining between them. Germline V gene lookup returns CDR1 LGHNA and CDR2 YNFKEQ. Data came from immunoSEQ multiplex PCR; TCRdb stores just in-frame clones and leaves some out. The table records about 94,000 clones, around 86% of them present only once. This TCR derives from an adult with an advanced solid tumor such as melanoma, head and neck, liver or kidney cancer. The specimen comprised CD4+ or CD8+ T cells sorted from blood, sampled in a trial of the OX40 agonist ivuxolimab. This chain links TRBV4-2 with TRBJ1-1, with D possibly being TRBD1 (5 bases). CDR3 nucleotides: TGTGCCAGCAGCCAAGGGGCAGGGAGGGACACTGAAGCTTTCTTT. This translates into CASSQGAGRDTEAFF.